The TCR beta chain described here comes from a study of radiotherapy plus CTLA-4 blockade in lung cancer. Assay used: immunoSEQ multiplex PCR; TCRdb lists only in-frame clones, some missing. The data contain fewer than 65,000 clones, almost 85% of them singletons. The germline V gene encodes CDR1 SGHTS and CDR2 YDEGEE. Between the trimmed V and J ends, which lost 6 bases and 4 bases, there was a span of 13 bases. This CDR3 contains 13 residues. Ipilimumab-mediated CTLA-4 blockade plus focal radiation was given to patients having chemo-refractory metastatic non-small-cell lung cancer. The chain joins TRBV5-8 to TRBJ1-2, with D perhaps TRBD1 (6 bases). The sequencing used peripheral blood, collected from a patient treated with radiotherapy plus ipilimumab. The clonotype originates from a human donor with non-small cell lung cancer whose response to radiotherapy plus ipilimumab could not be evaluated. The CDR3 is CASKPGGGYGYTF. In DNA form, the CDR3 reads TGTGCCAGCAAACCGGGGGGCGGCTATGGCTACACCTTC. Supplemented by reference TRBV5-8 and TRBJ1-2, the full variable domain reads EAGVTQSPTHLIKTRGQQATLRCSPISGHTSVYWYQQALGLGLQFLLWYDEGEERNRGNFPPRFSGRQFPNYSSELNVNALELEDSALYLCASKPGGGYGYTFGSGTRLTVV.